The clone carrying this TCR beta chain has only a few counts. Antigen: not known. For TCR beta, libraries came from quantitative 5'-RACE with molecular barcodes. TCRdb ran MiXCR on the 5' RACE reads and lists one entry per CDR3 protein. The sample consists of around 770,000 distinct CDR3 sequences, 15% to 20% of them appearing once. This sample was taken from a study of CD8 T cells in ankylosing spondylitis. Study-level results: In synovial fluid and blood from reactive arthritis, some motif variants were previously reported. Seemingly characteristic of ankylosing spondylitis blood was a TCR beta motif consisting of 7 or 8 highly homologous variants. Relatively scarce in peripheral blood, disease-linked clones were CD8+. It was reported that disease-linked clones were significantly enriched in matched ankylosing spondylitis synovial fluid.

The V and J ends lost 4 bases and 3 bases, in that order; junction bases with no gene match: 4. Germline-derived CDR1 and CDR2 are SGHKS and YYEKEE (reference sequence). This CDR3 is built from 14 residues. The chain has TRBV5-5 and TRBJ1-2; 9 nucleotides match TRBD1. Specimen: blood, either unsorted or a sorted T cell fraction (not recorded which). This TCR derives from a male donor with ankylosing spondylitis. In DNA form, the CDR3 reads TGTGCCAGCAGCCCGTGGACAGGGGACTATGGCTACACCTTC. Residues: CASSPWTGDYGYTF.